Described below is a single T cell receptor beta chain sequence and its context. Clones were read by immunoSEQ multiplex PCR, and TCRdb kept only the in-frame ones, dropping some. Of fewer than 350,000 clones listed, just under 85% were seen once; the top ten hold around 4.1%. CDR3 length equals 16 residues. V lost 2 bases and J lost 0, with 13 bases in between. Germline-derived CDR1 and CDR2 are LGHDT and YNNKEL (reference sequence). The data were obtained in a study of blood T cell repertoires in COVID-19. Study-wide context: PBMCs, B-cell-depleted T cells, or T cells were the source of the cDNA or gDNA that made up the material.

This chain links TRBV3-1 (or the pseudogene TRBV3-2) with TRBJ1-1; D is ambiguous. This clonotype was obtained from a woman between 45 and 60 years old with active or convalescent COVID-19. Specimen: peripheral blood. The CDR3 bases are TGTGCCAGCAGCCAACGGTTTGGGCCTCTGAACACTGAAGCTTTCTTT. Protein: CASSQRFGPLNTEAFF.